One and the same sample provided the 20 T cell receptor beta chains below, sequenced in a study of cytomegalovirus exposure and HLA in healthy donors. Vbeta (60) and Jbeta (13) primers were used in the PCR. Libraries were prepared by immunoSEQ multiplex PCR; TCRdb keeps only in-frame clonotypes and omits some of them. The sample contains more than 90,000 clones, around 80% of which appear only once. The sequenced sample was PBMCs. The source is a man aged 25-40 years in good health and CMV-seronegative.

The V gene is TRBV10-3, the J gene TRBJ1-4; TRBD1 might be the D (5 bases). This CDR3 comprises 13 residues. The germline CDR1 and CDR2 sequences are ENHRY and SYGVKD. V gave up 3 bases and J gave up 8 bases, with 10 bases separating them. The CDR3 bases are TGTGCCATCAGTGACAGGGAGGGCGAAAAACTGTTTTTT. It codes for CAISDREGEKLFF.

The rearrangement links TRBV18 to TRBJ2-1, with TRBD2 as a possible D gene (5 bases). Trimming left V 1 base short and J 10 bases short, with 8 bases between. The CDR3 contains 12 residues. Germline assignment: CDR1 KGHSH and CDR2 LQKENI. The CDR3 sequence: CASSPRASEQFF. CDR3 coding DNA: TGTGCCAGCTCACCACGGGCTAGCGAGCAGTTCTTC. Together with reference TRBV18 and TRBJ2-1, the CDR3 gives the full variable domain: NAGVMQNPRHLVRRRGQEARLRCSPMKGHSHVYWYRQLPEEGLKFMVYLQKENIIDESGMPKERFSAEFPKEGPSILRIQQVVRGDSAAYFCASSPRASEQFFGPGTRLTVL.

This clone was seen more than once but under ten times. The chain recombines TRBV6-5 with TRBJ1-1; D is undetermined. V shed 0 bases and J shed 7 bases, with 9 bases lying between them. The CDR3 spans 13 residues. Germline values: CDR1 MNHEY, CDR2 SVGAGI. The CDR3 protein is CASSYSGGGEAFF. CDR3 bases: TGTGCCAGCAGTTACTCCGGCGGTGGTGAAGCTTTCTTT.

A single count supports this clone. The rearrangement links TRBV12-5 to TRBJ2-3; no clear D gene. Germline lookup yields CDR1 LGHNT and CDR2 FRNRAP. The length of the CDR3 is 13 residues. Trimming took 6 bases from V and 2 from J, leaving 9 bases between them. Here the CDR3 reads CASGYTATDTQYF. The CDR3 nucleotides are TGTGCTAGTGGGTATACAGCCACAGATACGCAGTATTTT.

This rearrangement joins TRBV27 to TRBJ2-7; the D gene is possibly TRBD2 (5 bases). V dropped 5 bases and J dropped 4 bases, with 12 bases sitting between them. CDR1 MNHEY and CDR2 SMNVEV come from the germline V gene (reference sequence). The CDR3 runs 13 residues. The CDR3, as DNA: TGTGCCAGCAGTCCCCCGGGATGGTACGAGCAGTACTTC. It translates to CASSPPGWYEQYF.

This sequence joins TRBV7-2 and TRBJ2-7, with D tentatively TRBD2 (5 bases). V was pared by 5 bases and J by 0 bases, with 5 bases between. Germline lookup yields CDR1 SGHTA and CDR2 FQGNSA. The CDR3 is made up of 12 amino acids. DNA for the CDR3: TGTGCCAGCAGCGGGAGCTCCTACGAGCAGTACTTC. Encoded protein: CASSGSSYEQYF.

The gene calls are TRBV7-9 and TRBJ2-3; TRBD2 matches 8 bases. The CDR3 length is 16 residues. With 1 base clipped from V and 0 bases from J, the junction kept 3 bases outside the gene matches. Germline V gives CDR1 SEHNR, CDR2 FQNEAQ (reference sequence). CDR3: CASSLVSGGSTDTQYF. CDR3 sequence (DNA): TGTGCCAGCAGCTTAGTGTCGGGAGGGAGCACAGATACGCAGTATTTT.

This sequence joins TRBV5-4 and TRBJ2-2, with 9 bases lining up with TRBD1. V lost 4 bases and J lost 4; bases outside the gene matches: 5. Germline lookup yields CDR1 SGHNT and CDR2 YYREEE (reference sequence). The CDR3 extends over 15 amino acids. The CDR3 nucleotides are TGTGCCAGCAGCAAAAGGGACAGGGTCACCGGGGAGCTGTTTTTT. It specifies CASSKRDRVTGELFF.

This chain uses TRBV7-9 with TRBJ1-1, with D perhaps TRBD1 (6 bases). Trimming took off 1 base at V and 1 base at J, with 7 bases between the two ends. Looked up from germline, CDR1 is SEHNR and CDR2 is FQNEAQ (reference sequence). The CDR3 has 14 residues. CDR3 DNA sequence: TGTGCCAGCAGCTTAGGGGGACAGAACACTGAAGCTTTCTTT. Its translation: CASSLGGQNTEAFF.

This chain connects TRBV11-3 to TRBJ2-1; D possibly corresponds to TRBD1 (6 bases). Trimming stripped 5 bases from V and 1 base from J, with 9 bases between. This CDR3 has 14 residues. The germline V gene encodes CDR1 SGHNT and CDR2 YENEEA. CDR3 in DNA: TGTGCCAGCAGCGAAGGGGGTTCCTACAATGAGCAGTTCTTC. Amino acid sequence: CASSEGGSYNEQFF.

This clone was observed a handful of times. The chain joins TRBV6-5 to TRBJ1-2, with 8 bases identical to TRBD1. CDR1 MNHEY and CDR2 SVGAGI come from the germline V gene. After removal of 5 bases from V and 8 bases from J, the junction contained 10 bases not matched to a gene. This CDR3 spans 14 amino acids. The CDR3 loop is CASSPLQGVEGYTF. The CDR3 nucleotides read TGTGCCAGCAGTCCCCTACAGGGGGTAGAGGGCTACACCTTC.

This chain connects TRBV7-3 to TRBJ1-1, with no clear D. This CDR3 has 13 residues. V was clipped by 4 bases and J by 0 bases, with 6 bases between them. The germline gives CDR1 SGHTA, CDR2 FQGTGA. CDR3 sequence reads: CASSSRMNTEAFF. The CDR3 nucleotides are TGTGCCAGCAGCTCCCGTATGAACACTGAAGCTTTCTTT.

The chain recombines TRBV5-1 with TRBJ2-1; possibly TRBD2 for D (6 bases). V lost 4 bases to trimming and J lost 4 bases, with 18 bases between them. The CDR3 covers 16 residues. Germline values: CDR1 SGHRS, CDR2 YFSETQ. As DNA, the CDR3 is TGCGCCAGCAGCGGAGGGTCGGGGGTTCAGTACAATGAGCAGTTCTTC. Amino acids: CASSGGSGVQYNEQFF.

The chain employs TRBV27 and TRBJ2-5; possibly TRBD2 for D (6 bases). The V gene lost 3 bases and the J gene lost 1 base, with 12 bases spanning the gap. Germline lookup yields CDR1 MNHEY and CDR2 SMNVEV (reference sequence). The CDR3 has 15 amino acids. The CDR3 is CASSFSGVTQETQYF. CDR3 bases: TGTGCCAGCAGTTTCTCGGGGGTAACCCAAGAGACCCAGTACTTC.

This clone was seen more than once but under ten times. This chain uses TRBV5-1 with TRBJ1-4; 10 bases match TRBD1. The germline gives CDR1 SGHRS, CDR2 YFSETQ. V lost 6 bases, J lost 10 bases, and 12 bases stayed unmatched. The CDR3 is 15 residues long. The CDR3 DNA sequence: TGCGCCAGCACCCGAGGGGAGGGACAGGGGACAAAACTGTTTTTT. This codes for CASTRGEGQGTKLFF.

V gene TRBV20-1 combines with J gene TRBJ1-1; D remains unclear. The CDR3 contains 11 residues. V shed 6 bases and J shed 5 bases, with 10 bases lying between them. Germline V lookup: CDR1 DFQATT, CDR2 SNEGSKA (reference sequence). The CDR3 DNA reads as TGCAGTGCCACGGTTGTGACTGAAGCTTTCTTT. Translating it yields CSATVVTEAFF.

V usage is TRBV7-3 and J usage is TRBJ1-2; D remains unclear. Germline V lookup: CDR1 SGHTA, CDR2 FQGTGA. CDR3 size: 14 residues. Trimming removed 4 bases at V and 0 bases at J, with 9 bases between. DNA of the CDR3: TGTGCCAGCAGCTCTGACGGAGCTAACTATGGCTACACCTTC. Residues: CASSSDGANYGYTF.

The chain uses TRBV6-5 and TRBJ1-2, with D possibly being TRBD1 (5 bases). CDR3 length: 16 amino acids. The germline CDR1 and CDR2 sequences are MNHEY and SVGAGI. V was trimmed by 1 base and J by 5 bases, leaving 17 bases between them. In DNA, the CDR3 is TGTGCCAGCAGTTACTATGGAGGGGCTGGGGGGTATGGCTACACCTTC. This translates into CASSYYGGAGGYGYTF.

V gene TRBV5-1 combines with J gene TRBJ1-1; a possible D gene is TRBD1 (5 bases). V gave up 4 bases and J gave up 4 bases, with 23 bases separating them. Looked up from germline, CDR1 is SGHRS and CDR2 is YFSETQ. The CDR3 is 17 amino acids. CDR3: CASSQGLRDGMITEAFF. The CDR3 DNA is TGCGCCAGCAGCCAGGGACTTCGAGATGGGATGATCACTGAAGCTTTCTTT.

This clone was found a few times. In DNA, the CDR3 is TGTGCCAGCAGCCGGGACAGGGCACCCTACGAGCAGTACTTC. Its translation: CASSRDRAPYEQYF. This chain links TRBV5-6 with TRBJ2-7; 9 nucleotides line up with TRBD1. The CDR3 spans 14 residues. With 4 bases clipped from V and 2 bases from J, the junction kept 4 bases outside the gene matches. Germline CDR1 is SGHDT and CDR2 is YYEEEE.